This T cell receptor beta chain originates from a study of T cell repertoires in cytomegalovirus infection. Germline V gene sequence: CDR1 LGHNA, CDR2 YSLEER. Between the trimmed V and J ends, which lost 0 bases and 4 bases, there was a span of 9 bases. CDR3 size: 14 residues. This clonotype has at least ten counts. Its antigen is undetermined. Findings of the study overall: There were HLA-C-restricted CMV-specific TCR beta clonotypes dominating the ex vivo response.

TCRdb independently ran MiXCR on the reads; one entry per CDR3 protein. This sample has more than 90,000 distinct CDR3 sequences, with roughly 9.1% found just once. The chain is built from TRBV4-3 and TRBJ2-5; no reliable D call. Sample: PBMCs, sequenced either directly or after in vitro stimulation (not recorded which). This receptor was obtained from a human donor in good health (CMV status not recorded). Some clones in this sample may be carry-over from other donors' samples. In DNA, the CDR3 is TGCGCCAGCAGCCAAGAGGATCGTCCAGAGACCCAGTACTTC. The encoded protein is CASSQEDRPETQYF.